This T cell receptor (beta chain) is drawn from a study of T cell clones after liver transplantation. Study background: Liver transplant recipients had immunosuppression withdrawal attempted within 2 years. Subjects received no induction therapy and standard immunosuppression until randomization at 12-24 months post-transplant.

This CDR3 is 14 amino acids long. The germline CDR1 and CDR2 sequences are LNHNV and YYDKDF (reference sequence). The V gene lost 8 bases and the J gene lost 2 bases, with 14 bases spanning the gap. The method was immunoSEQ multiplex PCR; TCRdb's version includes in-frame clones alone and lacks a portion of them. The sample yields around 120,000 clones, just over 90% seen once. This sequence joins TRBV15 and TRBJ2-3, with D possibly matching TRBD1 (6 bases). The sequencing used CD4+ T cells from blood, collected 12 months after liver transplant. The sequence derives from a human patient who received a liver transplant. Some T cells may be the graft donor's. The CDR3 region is CATSGQTHTDTQYF. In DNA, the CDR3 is TGTGCCACCTCTGGACAGACTCACACAGATACGCAGTATTTT.